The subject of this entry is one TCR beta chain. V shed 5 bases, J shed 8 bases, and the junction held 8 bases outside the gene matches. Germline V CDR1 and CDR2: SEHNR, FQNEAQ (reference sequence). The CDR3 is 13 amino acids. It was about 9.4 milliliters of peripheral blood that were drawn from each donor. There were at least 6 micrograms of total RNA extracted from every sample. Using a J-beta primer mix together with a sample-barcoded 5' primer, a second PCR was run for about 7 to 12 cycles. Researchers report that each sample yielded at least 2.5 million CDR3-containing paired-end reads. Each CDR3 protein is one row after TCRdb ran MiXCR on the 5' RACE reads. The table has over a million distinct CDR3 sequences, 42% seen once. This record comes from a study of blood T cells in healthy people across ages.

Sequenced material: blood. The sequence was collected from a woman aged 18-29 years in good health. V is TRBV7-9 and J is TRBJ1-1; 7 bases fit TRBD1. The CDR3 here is CASSVRGQIEAFF. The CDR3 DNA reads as TGTGCCAGCAGCGTAAGGGGACAGATCGAAGCTTTCTTT.